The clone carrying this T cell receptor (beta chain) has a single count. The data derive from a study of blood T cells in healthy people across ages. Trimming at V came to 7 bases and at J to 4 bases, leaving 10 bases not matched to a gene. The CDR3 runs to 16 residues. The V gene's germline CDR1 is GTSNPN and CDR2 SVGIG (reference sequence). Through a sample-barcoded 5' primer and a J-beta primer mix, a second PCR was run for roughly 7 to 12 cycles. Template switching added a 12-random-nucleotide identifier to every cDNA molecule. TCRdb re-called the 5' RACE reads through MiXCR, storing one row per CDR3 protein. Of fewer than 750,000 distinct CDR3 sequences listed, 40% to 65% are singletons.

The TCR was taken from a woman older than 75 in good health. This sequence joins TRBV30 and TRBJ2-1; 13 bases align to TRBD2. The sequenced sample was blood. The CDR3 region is CALTSGRGLRYNEQFF. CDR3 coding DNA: TGTGCCTTAACTAGCGGGAGGGGCCTGAGGTACAATGAGCAGTTCTTC.